Each of the 11 T cell receptor beta chains below was sequenced from the same sample in a study of graft-versus-host responses after intestinal transplantation. Sequenced by immunoSEQ multiplex PCR; TCRdb stores in-frame clones only, minus some. The table shows some 83,000 clones, with 91% occurring only once. Their antigen targets remain unknown. The material sequenced was unstimulated CD4+ T cells sorted from spleen or lymph node cells, taken before intestinal transplant. Source of these receptors: a human donor who received an intestinal transplant.

The chain recombines TRBV6-5 with TRBJ1-3; the D is unclear. Germline V gene lookup returns CDR1 MNHEY and CDR2 SVGAGI. With 0 bases removed from V and 0 bases from J, the gap between germline ends came to 6 bases. The CDR3 has 15 amino acids. This CDR3 reads CASSYSPDSGNTIYF. In DNA form, the CDR3 reads TGTGCCAGCAGTTACTCGCCAGACTCTGGAAACACCATATATTTT.

V usage is TRBV7-2 and J usage is TRBJ2-3, with 7 bases aligning to TRBD1. V gave up 3 bases and J gave up 5 bases; unmatched junction bases: 5. Germline CDR1 SGHTA, CDR2 FQGNSA. The CDR3 contains 14 residues. The chain's CDR3 is CASSFRDSLDTQYF. The CDR3 nucleotides read TGTGCCAGCAGCTTCCGGGACAGCTTAGATACGCAGTATTTT.

This sequence joins TRBV9 and TRBJ1-5; possibly TRBD1 for D (5 bases). Trimming left V 4 bases short and J 6 bases short, with 14 bases between. The CDR3 length is 14 residues. In germline, CDR1 is SGDLS, CDR2 YYNGEE. The CDR3 is CASSPARGGQPQHF. DNA for the CDR3: TGTGCCAGCAGCCCCGCGCGGGGGGGTCAGCCCCAGCATTTT.

The count of this clone is one. The chain links TRBV5-1 to TRBJ1-3; 9 bases align to TRBD1. Unmatched junction bases numbered 5, after V lost 5 bases and J lost 2 bases. The germline V gene encodes CDR1 SGHRS and CDR2 YFSETQ. The CDR3 length is 15 residues. CDR3 in DNA: TGCGCCAGCAGGAGGACAGGGGCTACTGGAAACACCATATATTTT. Translation gives CASRRTGATGNTIYF.

The chain is built from TRBV4-3 and TRBJ2-6; possible D gene TRBD1, 7 bases. The CDR3 contains 19 residues. In germline, CDR1 is LGHNA, CDR2 YSLEER. The ends were cut back, 0 bases at V and 5 bases at J, with 20 bases in the middle. CDR3 coding DNA: TGCGCCAGCAGCCAAGAACGGGGGACAGAGGTCTACTGGGCCAACGTCCTGACTTTC. Translated: CASSQERGTEVYWANVLTF.

The gene calls are TRBV21-1 and TRBJ1-2; TRBD1, the table's D call, lacks a check against the DNA. TRBV21-1 is a pseudogene. The CDR3 sequence is 20 residues long. The CDR3 DNA follows: TGTGCCAGCAGCAAAAAGAATAGGGGGGACAGGGGGTCGACTAACTATGGCTACACCTTC. This sequence encodes CASSKKNRGDRGSTNYGYTF.

The rearrangement joins TRBV11-2 to TRBJ2-7; possibly TRBD1 for D (5 bases). CDR1 and CDR2 (germline): SGHAT, FQNNGV. The CDR3 length is 15 residues. V was pared by 4 bases and J by 0 bases, with 13 bases between. CDR3 DNA sequence: TGTGCCAGCAGCTCTAGGTGGGGCAGCTCCTACGAGCAGTACTTC. Translating it yields CASSSRWGSSYEQYF.

The gene calls are TRBV12-5 and TRBJ2-7; D remains ambiguous. The germline CDR1 and CDR2 sequences are LGHNT and FRNRAP. With 6 bases removed from V and 7 bases from J, the gap between germline ends came to 7 bases. The CDR3 loop spans 10 amino acids. The CDR3 reads CASGTLEQYF. CDR3 sequence (DNA): TGTGCTAGTGGAACTTTAGAGCAGTACTTC.

This clone was seen once. The chain uses TRBV6-6 and TRBJ1-5; D unresolved. Germline V gene sequence: CDR1 MNHNY, CDR2 SVGAGI (reference sequence). V lost 2 bases and J 3 bases, leaving 8 bases between the germline ends. There are 14 residues in the CDR3. The CDR3 reads CASSYQQSNQPQHF. The CDR3, as DNA: TGTGCCAGCAGTTACCAACAGTCCAATCAGCCCCAGCATTTT.

This chain uses TRBV19 with TRBJ2-7, with 8 bases identical to TRBD1. Germline V lookup: CDR1 LNHDA, CDR2 SQIVND (reference sequence). There are 14 residues in the CDR3. The V segment lost 2 bases and the J segment 4 bases; nucleotides outside the gene matches: 4. The CDR3 is CASSIRDRFYEQYF. DNA of the CDR3: TGTGCCAGTAGTATAAGGGACAGGTTTTACGAGCAGTACTTC.

The CDR3: CAWSRKLETEAFF. CDR3 DNA sequence: TGTGCCTGGAGCCGCAAACTCGAAACCGAAGCTTTCTTT. This chain uses TRBV30 with TRBJ1-1; D unresolved. The CDR3 is 13 residues long. Trimming removed 3 bases at V and 8 bases at J, with 16 bases between. The germline CDR1 and CDR2 sequences are GTSNPN and SVGIG (reference sequence).